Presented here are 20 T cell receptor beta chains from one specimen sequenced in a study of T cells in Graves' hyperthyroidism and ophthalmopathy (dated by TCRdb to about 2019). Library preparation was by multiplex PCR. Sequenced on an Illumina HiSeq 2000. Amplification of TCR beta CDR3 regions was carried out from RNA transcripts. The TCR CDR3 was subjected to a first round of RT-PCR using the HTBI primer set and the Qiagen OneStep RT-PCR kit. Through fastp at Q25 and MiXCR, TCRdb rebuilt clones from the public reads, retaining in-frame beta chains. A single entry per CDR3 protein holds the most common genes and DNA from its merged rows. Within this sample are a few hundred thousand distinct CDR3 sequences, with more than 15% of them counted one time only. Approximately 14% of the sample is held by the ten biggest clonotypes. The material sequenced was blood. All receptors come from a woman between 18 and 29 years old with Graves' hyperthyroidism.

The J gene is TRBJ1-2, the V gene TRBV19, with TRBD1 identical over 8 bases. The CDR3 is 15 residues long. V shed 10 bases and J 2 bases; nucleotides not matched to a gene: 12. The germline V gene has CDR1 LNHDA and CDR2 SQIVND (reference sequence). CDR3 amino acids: CANSLRDRNNYGYTF. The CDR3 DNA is TGTGCCAATAGCCTCCGGGACAGGAACAACTATGGCTACACCTTC.

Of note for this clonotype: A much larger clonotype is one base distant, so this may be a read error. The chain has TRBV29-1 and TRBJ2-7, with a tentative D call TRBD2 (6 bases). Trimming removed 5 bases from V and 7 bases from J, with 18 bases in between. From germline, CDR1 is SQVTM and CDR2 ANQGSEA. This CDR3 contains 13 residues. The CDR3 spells CSVLGRSRNEQYF. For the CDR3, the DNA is TGCAGCGTTCTAGGGAGGAGCAGGAATGAGCAGTACTTC.

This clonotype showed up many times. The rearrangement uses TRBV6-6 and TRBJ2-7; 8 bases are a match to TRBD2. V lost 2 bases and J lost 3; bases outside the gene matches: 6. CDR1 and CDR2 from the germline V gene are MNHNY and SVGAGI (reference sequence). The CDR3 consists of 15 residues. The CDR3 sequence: CASSYRGLAGYEQYF. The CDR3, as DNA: TGTGCCAGCAGTTACCGAGGGCTAGCGGGCTACGAGCAGTACTTC.

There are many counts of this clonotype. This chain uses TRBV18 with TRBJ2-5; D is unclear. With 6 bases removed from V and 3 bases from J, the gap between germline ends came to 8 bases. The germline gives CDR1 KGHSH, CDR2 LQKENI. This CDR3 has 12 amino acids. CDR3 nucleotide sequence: TGTGCCAGCTCCCCTGCCGAAGAGACCCAGTACTTC. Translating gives CASSPAEETQYF.

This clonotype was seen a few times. The CDR3 coding sequence is TGTGCCAGCTTCCGGACTAGCGGGAGGGCCAGCTCCTACAATGAGCAGTTCTTC. This sequence encodes CASFRTSGRASSYNEQFF. The chain links TRBV7-9 to TRBJ2-1; 15 positions agree with TRBD2. Germline CDR1 SEHNR, CDR2 FQNEAQ (reference sequence). Trimming at V came to 8 bases and at J to 0 bases, leaving 8 bases not matched to a gene. This CDR3 comprises 18 residues.

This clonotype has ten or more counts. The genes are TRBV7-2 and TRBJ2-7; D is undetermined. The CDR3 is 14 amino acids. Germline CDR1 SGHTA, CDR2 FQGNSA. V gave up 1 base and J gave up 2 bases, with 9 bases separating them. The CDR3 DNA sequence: TGTGCCAGCAGCTTAGAGGGATTTACCTACGAGCAGTACTTC. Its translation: CASSLEGFTYEQYF.

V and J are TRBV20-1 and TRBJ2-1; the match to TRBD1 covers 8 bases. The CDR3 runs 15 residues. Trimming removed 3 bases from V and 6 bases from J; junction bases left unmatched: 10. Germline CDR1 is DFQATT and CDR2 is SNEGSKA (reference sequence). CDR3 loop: CSARGNRGLGNEQFF. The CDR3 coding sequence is TGCAGTGCTAGGGGGAACAGGGGGTTAGGCAATGAGCAGTTCTTC.

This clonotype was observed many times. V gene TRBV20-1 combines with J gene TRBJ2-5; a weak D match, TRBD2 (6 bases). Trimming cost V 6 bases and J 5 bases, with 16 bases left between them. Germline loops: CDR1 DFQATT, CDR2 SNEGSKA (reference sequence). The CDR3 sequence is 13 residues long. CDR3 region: CSAPAGVGETQYF. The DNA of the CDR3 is TGCAGTGCGCCAGCGGGCGTTGGGGAGACCCAGTACTTC.

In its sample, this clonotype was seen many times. The CDR3 here is CSARDMGLAGVEQFF. As DNA, the CDR3 is TGCAGTGCTAGAGATATGGGGCTAGCGGGAGTTGAGCAGTTCTTC. V and J are TRBV20-1 and TRBJ2-1, with TRBD2 identical over 10 bases. The CDR3 sequence is 15 residues long. CDR1 DFQATT and CDR2 SNEGSKA come from the germline V gene (reference sequence). Trimming at V came to 0 bases and at J to 9 bases, leaving 8 bases not matched to a gene.

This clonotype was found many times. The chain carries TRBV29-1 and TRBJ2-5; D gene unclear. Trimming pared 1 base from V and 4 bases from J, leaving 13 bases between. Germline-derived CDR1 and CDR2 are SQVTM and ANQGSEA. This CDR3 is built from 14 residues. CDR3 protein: CSVEVKGWGETQYF. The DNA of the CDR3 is TGCAGCGTTGAAGTCAAGGGATGGGGAGAGACCCAGTACTTC.

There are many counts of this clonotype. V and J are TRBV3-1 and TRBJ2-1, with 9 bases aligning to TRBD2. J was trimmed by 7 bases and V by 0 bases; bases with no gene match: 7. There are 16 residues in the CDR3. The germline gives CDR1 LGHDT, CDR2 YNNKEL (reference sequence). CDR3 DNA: TGTGCCAGCAGCCAAGAAGTTAGCGGGAGTGGTAATGAGCAGTTCTTC. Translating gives CASSQEVSGSGNEQFF.

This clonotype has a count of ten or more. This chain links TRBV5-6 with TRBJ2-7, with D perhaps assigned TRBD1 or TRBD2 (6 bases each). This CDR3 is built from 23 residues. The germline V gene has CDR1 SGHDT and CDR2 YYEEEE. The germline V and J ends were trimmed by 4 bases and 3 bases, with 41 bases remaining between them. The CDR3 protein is CASSRRSRGSGSLNPDSFYEQYF. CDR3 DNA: TGTGCCAGCAGCCGCCGGTCCAGGGGTAGCGGTTCCTTAAACCCGGACTCGTTCTACGAGCAGTACTTC. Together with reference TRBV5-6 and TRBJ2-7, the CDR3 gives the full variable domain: DAGVTQSPTHLIKTRGQQVTLRCSPKSGHDTVSWYQQALGQGPQFIFQYYEEEERQRGNFPDRFSGHQFPNYSSELNVNALLLGDSALYLCASSRRSRGSGSLNPDSFYEQYFGPGTRLTVT.

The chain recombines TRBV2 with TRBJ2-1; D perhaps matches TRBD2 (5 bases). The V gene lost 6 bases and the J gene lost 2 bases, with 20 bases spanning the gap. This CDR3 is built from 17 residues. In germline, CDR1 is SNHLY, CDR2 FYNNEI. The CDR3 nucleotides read TGTGCCAGCAGCCCCCCCTACACGGGGTACGCCTACAATGAGCAGTTCTTC. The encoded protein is CASSPPYTGYAYNEQFF. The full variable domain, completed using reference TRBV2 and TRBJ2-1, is EPEVTQTPSHQVTQMGQEVILRCVPISNHLYFYWYRQILGQKVEFLVSFYNNEISEKSEIFDDQFSVERPDGSNFTLKIRSTKLEDSAMYFCASSPPYTGYAYNEQFFGPGTRLTVL.

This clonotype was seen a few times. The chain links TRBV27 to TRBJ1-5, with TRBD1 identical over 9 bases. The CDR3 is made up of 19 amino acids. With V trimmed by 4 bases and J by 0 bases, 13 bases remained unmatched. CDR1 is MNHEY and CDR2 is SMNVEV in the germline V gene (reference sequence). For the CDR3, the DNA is TGTGCCAGCAGTTACAGGGGGCGAATCCGGTATTATAGCAATCAGCCCCAGCATTTT. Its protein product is CASSYRGRIRYYSNQPQHF.

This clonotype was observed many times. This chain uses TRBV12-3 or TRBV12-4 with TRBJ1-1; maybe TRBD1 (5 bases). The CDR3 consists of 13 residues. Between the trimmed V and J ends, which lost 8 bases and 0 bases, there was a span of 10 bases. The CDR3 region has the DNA TGTGCCAGCGGGGTGGACATGAACACTGAAGCTTTCTTT. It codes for CASGVDMNTEAFF.

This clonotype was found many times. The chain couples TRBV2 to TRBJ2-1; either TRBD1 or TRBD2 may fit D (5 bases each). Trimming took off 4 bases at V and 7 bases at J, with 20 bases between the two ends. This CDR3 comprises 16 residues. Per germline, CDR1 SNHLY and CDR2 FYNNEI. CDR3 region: CASSVSRDHPTNEQFF. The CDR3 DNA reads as TGTGCCAGCAGTGTTTCTCGGGACCACCCTACTAATGAGCAGTTCTTC.

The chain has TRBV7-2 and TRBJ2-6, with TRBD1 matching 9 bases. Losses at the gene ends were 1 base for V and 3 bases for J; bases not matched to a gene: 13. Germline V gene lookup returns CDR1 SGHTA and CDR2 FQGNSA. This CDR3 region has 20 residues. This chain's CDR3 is CASSLEGPYRGLVGANVLTF. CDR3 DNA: TGTGCCAGCAGCTTAGAAGGTCCGTACAGGGGGCTTGTTGGGGCCAACGTCCTGACTTTC.

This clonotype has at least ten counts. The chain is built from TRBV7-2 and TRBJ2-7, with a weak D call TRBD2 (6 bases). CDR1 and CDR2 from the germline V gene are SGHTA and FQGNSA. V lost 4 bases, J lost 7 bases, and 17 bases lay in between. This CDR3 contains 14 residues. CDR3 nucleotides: TGTGCCAGCAGCTCATCCTTGGCGGGGTTGGAGCAGTACTTC. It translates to CASSSSLAGLEQYF. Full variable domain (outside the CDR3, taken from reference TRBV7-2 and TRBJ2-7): GAGVSQSPSNKVTEKGKDVELRCDPISGHTALYWYRQSLGQGLEFLIYFQGNSAPDKSGLPSDRFSAERTGGSVSTLTIQRTQQEDSAVYLCASSSSLAGLEQYFGPGTRLTVT.

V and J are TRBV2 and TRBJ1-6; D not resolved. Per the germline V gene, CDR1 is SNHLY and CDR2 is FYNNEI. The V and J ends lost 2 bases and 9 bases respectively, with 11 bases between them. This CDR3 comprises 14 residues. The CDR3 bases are TGTGCCAGCAGTGAATCTGGGCAGAGTTCACCCCTCCACTTT. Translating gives CASSESGQSSPLHF.

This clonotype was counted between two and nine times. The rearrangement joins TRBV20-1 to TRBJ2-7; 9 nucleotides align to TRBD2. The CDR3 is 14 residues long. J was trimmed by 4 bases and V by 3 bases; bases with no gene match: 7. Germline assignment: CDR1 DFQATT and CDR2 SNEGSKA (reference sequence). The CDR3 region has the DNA TGCAGTGCTAGGAAGCTAGCGGGGCTGTACGAGCAGTACTTC. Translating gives CSARKLAGLYEQYF.